This TCR beta chain was sequenced in a study of blood T cells in healthy people across ages. Whole-study context: Using template switching, researchers captured about one barcoded beta molecule for each two T cells.

Between the trimmed V and J ends, which lost 3 bases and 4 bases, there was a span of 6 bases. The CDR3 extends over 12 amino acids. Germline CDR1 SGHDN, CDR2 FVKESK. For the second PCR, which ran for about 6 to 11 cycles, a sample-barcoded 5' primer and a J-beta primer mix were used. TCRdb itself ran the 5' RACE reads through MiXCR, one entry per CDR3 protein. Seen here are almost 550,000 distinct CDR3 sequences, nearly 25% observed once, and the top ten hold 8.7%. In addition, the sample was reused for a study of T cells of mothers and their children. That paper notes: The TCR beta CDR3 read count exceeded 9.5 million for each mother and was some 3.1 million for each child.

The clonotype comes from a boy aged 5-17 years in good health. Sequencing was performed on blood. The chain uses TRBV14 and TRBJ1-2, with no clear D. CDR3 amino acids: CASSQMAYGYTF. CDR3 sequence (DNA): TGTGCCAGCAGCCAGATGGCCTATGGCTACACCTTC.